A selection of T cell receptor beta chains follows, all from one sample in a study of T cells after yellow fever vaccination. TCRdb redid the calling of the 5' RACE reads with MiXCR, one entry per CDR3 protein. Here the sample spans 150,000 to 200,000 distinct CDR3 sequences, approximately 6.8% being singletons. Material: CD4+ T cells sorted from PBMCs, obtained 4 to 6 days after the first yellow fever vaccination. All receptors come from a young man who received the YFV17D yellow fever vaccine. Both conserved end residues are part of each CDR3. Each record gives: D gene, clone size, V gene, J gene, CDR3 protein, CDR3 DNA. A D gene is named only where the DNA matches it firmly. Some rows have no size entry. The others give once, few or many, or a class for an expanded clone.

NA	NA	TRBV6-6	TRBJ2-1	CASRGGRDEQFF	TGTGCCAGCAGGGGGGGCCGGGATGAGCAGTTCTTC
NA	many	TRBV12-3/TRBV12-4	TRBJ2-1	CASNPDRTNYNEQFF	TGTGCCAGCAACCCCGATCGGACAAACTACAATGAGCAGTTCTTC
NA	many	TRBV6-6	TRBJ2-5	CASSYSKGETQYF	TGTGCCAGCAGTTACTCGAAGGGGGAGACCCAGTACTTC
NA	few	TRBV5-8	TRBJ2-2	CASSFWKTQTGELFF	TGTGCCAGCAGCTTCTGGAAGACCCAAACCGGGGAGCTGTTTTTT
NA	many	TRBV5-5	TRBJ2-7	CASSLDVFTYEQYF	TGTGCCAGCAGCCTCGACGTCTTTACCTACGAGCAGTACTTC
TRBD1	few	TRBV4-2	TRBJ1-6	CASSQDYGRTGDSPLHF	TGTGCCAGCAGCCAAGATTACGGTAGGACAGGGGATTCACCCCTCCACTTT
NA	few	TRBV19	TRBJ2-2	CASSSGELFF	TGTGCCAGTAGTTCCGGGGAGCTGTTTTTT
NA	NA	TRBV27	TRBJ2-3	CASSLNGGGTDTQYF	TGTGCCAGCAGTTTAAATGGTGGCGGCACAGATACGCAGTATTTT
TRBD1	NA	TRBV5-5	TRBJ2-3	CASSLTDRADTQYF	TGTGCCAGCAGCTTAACGGACAGGGCGGATACGCAGTATTTT
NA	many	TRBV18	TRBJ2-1	CASQPTSYGNEQFF	TGTGCCAGCCAACCTACTAGCTACGGAAATGAGCAGTTCTTC
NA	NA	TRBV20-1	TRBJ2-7	CSAMRGEQYF	TGCAGTGCTATGAGGGGCGAGCAGTACTTC
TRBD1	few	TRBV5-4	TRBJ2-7	CASSIGQGQSSYEQYF	TGTGCCAGCAGCATCGGACAGGGGCAGAGCTCCTACGAGCAGTACTTC
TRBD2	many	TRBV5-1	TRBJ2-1	CASSSTTSGGALGYNEQFF	TGCGCCAGCAGCTCGACTACTAGCGGGGGGGCCCTCGGTTACAATGAGCAGTTCTTC
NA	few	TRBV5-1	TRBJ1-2	CASSANTGRSYGYTF	TGCGCCAGCTCGGCTAACACAGGGCGGTCCTATGGCTACACCTTC
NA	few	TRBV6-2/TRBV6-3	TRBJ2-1	CASSTSYNEQFF	TGTGCCAGCAGTACAAGCTACAATGAGCAGTTCTTC
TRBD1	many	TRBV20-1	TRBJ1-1	CSAPRTGREGEAFF	TGCAGTGCTCCCCGGACAGGCCGGGAGGGGGAAGCTTTCTTT
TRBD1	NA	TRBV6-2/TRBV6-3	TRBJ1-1	CASSYPTGRVLTEAFF	TGTGCCAGCAGTTACCCGACAGGGAGGGTTCTCACTGAAGCTTTCTTT
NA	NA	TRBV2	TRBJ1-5	CASSPENSNQPQHF	TGTGCCAGCAGTCCGGAGAATAGCAATCAGCCCCAGCATTTT
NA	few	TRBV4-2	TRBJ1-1	CASSQEQGSEAFF	TGTGCCAGCAGCCAAGAGCAGGGATCGGAAGCTTTCTTT
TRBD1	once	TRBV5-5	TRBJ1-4	CASSLAGQADEKLFF	TGTGCCAGCAGCTTGGCCGGACAGGCGGACGAAAAACTGTTTTTT
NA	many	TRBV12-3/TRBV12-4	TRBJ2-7	CASKGRGSSYEQYF	TGTGCCAGCAAGGGACGGGGGAGTTCCTACGAGCAGTACTTC
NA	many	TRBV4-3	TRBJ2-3	CASSPGKPDTQYF	TGCGCCAGCAGCCCGGGGAAACCAGATACGCAGTATTTT
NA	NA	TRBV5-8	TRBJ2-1	CASSPSGDEQFF	TGTGCCAGCAGCCCGTCGGGTGATGAGCAGTTCTTC
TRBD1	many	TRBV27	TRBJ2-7	CASSFHGQGFIEQYF	TGTGCCAGCAGTTTCCATGGACAGGGTTTTATCGAGCAGTACTTC
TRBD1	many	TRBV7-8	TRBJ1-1	CASSRRQGVMNTEAFF	TGTGCCAGCAGCCGGAGACAGGGGGTCATGAACACTGAAGCTTTCTTT
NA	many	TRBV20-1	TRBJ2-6	CSASMSRVYGANVLTF	TGCAGTGCTAGCATGTCCAGGGTATATGGGGCCAACGTCCTGACTTTC
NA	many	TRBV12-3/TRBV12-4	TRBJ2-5	CASSGPKTQYF	TGTGCCAGCAGTGGACCTAAGACCCAGTACTTC
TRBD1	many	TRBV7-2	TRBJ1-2	CATGQGGHYGYTF	TGTGCCACCGGACAAGGGGGCCACTATGGCTACACCTTC
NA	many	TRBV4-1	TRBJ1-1	CASSHSLRGNTEAFF	TGCGCCAGCAGCCATAGTCTCAGAGGGAACACTGAAGCTTTCTTT